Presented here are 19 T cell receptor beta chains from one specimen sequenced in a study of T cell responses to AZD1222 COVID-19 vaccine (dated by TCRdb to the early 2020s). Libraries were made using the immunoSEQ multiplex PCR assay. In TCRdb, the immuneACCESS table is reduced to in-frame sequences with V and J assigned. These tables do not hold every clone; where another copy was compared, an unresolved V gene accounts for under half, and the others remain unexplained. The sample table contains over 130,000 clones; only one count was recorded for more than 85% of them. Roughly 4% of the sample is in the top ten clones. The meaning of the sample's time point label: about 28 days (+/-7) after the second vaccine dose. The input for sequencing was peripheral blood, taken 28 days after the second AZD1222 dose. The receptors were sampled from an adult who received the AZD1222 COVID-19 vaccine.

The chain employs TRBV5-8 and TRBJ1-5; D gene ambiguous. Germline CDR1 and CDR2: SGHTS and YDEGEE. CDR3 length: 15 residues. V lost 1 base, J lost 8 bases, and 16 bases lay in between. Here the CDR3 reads CASSLYNTFSEPQHF. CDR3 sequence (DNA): TGTGCCAGCAGCTTGTACAACACCTTCAGTGAGCCCCAGCATTTT.

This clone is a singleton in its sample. CDR3 coding DNA: TGTGCCAGCAGTTACTTGGATCAGCCCCAGCATTTT. Encoded protein: CASSYLDQPQHF. The chain uses TRBV6-5 and TRBJ1-5, with D unclear. Between the trimmed V and J ends, which lost 1 base and 5 bases, there was a span of 3 bases. The CDR3 contains 12 residues. Germline CDR1 reads MNHEY; CDR2 reads SVGAGI.

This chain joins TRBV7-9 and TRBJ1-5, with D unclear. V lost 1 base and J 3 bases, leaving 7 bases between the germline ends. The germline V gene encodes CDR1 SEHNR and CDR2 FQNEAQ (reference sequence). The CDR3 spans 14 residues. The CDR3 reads CASSLGQANQPQHF. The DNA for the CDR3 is TGTGCCAGCAGCTTAGGCCAGGCCAATCAGCCCCAGCATTTT.

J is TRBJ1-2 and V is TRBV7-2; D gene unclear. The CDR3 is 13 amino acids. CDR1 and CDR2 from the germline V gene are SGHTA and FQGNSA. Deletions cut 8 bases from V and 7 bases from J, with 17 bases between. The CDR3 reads CASLAQALAGYTF. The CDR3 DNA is TGTGCCAGCCTGGCCCAGGCTCTAGCTGGCTACACCTTC.

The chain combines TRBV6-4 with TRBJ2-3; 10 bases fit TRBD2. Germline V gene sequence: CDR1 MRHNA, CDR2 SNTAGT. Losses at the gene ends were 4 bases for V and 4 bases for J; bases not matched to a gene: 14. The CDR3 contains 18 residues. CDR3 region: CASSVSGLAGAGADTQYF. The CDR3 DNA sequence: TGTGCCAGCAGTGTTTCGGGGCTAGCGGGAGCAGGGGCAGATACGCAGTATTTT.

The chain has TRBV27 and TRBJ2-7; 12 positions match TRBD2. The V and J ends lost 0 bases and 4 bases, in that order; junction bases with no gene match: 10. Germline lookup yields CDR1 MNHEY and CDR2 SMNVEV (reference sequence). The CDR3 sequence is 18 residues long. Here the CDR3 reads CASSLSIPGLAGLYEQYF. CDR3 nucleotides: TGTGCCAGCAGTTTATCGATCCCCGGACTAGCGGGACTATACGAGCAGTACTTC.

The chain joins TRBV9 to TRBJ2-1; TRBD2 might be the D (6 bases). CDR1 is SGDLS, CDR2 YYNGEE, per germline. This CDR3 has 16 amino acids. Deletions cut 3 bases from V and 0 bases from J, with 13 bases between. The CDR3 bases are TGTGCCAGCAGCGGTAATAGCGGAAGCTCCTACAATGAGCAGTTCTTC. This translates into CASSGNSGSSYNEQFF.

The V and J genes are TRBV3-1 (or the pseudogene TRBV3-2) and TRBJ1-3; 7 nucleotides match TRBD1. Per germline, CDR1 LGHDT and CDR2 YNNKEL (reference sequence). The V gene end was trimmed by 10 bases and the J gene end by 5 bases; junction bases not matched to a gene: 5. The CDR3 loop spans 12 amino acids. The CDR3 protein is CATRDRRNTIYF. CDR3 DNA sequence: TGTGCCACGCGGGACAGAAGAAACACCATATATTTT.

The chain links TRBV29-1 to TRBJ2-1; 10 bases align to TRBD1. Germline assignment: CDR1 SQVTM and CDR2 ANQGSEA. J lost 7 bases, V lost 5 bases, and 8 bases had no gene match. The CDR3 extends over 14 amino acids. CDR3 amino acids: CSVQRDRGYNEQFF. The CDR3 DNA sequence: TGCAGCGTTCAGCGGGACAGGGGTTATAATGAGCAGTTCTTC.

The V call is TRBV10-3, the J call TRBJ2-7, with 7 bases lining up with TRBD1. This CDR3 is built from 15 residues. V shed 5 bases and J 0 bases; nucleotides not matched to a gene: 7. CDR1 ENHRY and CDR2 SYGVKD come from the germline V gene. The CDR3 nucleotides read TGTGCCATCAGTTCGGGACAGAAGAGCTCCTACGAGCAGTACTTC. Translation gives CAISSGQKSSYEQYF.

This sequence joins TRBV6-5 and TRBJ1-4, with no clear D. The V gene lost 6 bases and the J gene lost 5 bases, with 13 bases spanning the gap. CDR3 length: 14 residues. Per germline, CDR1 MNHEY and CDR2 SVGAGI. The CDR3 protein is CASRGGGPNEKLFF. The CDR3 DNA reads TGTGCCAGCAGGGGTGGAGGGCCGAATGAAAAACTGTTTTTT.

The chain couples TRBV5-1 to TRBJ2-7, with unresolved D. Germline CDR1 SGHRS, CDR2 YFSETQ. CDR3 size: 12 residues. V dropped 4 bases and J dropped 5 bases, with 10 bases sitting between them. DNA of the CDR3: TGCGCCAGCAGCCTGTTGGGCGACGAGCAGTACTTC. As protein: CASSLLGDEQYF.

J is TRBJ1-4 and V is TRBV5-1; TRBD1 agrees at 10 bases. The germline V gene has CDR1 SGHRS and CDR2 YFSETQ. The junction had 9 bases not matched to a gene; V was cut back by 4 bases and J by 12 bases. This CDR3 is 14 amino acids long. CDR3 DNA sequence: TGCGCCAGCAGCACAGGGACAGGGGTACTAGAACTGTTTTTT. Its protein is CASSTGTGVLELFF.

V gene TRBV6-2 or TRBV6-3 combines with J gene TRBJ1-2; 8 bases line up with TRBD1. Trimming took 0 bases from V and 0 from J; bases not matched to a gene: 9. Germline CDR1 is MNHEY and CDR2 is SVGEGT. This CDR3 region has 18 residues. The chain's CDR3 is CASSYSITWDRSNYGYTF. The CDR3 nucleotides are TGTGCCAGCAGTTACTCGATTACTTGGGACAGGTCTAACTATGGCTACACCTTC.

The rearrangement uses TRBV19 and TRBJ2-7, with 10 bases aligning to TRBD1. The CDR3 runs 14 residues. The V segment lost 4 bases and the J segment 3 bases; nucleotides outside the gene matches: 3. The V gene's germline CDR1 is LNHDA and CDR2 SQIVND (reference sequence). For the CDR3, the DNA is TGTGCCAGTAGTACACGGACAGGGGGCTACGAGCAGTACTTC. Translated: CASSTRTGGYEQYF.

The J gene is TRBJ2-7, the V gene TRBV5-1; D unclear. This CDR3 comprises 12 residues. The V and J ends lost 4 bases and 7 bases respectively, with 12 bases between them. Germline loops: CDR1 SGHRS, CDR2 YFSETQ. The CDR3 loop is CASSLPSAEQYF. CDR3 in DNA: TGCGCCAGCAGCCTACCTAGTGCGGAGCAGTACTTC.

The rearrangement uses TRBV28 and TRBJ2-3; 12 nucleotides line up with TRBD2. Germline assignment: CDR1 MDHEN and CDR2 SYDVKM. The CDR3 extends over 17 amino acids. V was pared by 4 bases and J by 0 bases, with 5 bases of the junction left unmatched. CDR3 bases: TGTGCCAGCAGTTGGGTACTAGCGGGAGGTAGCACAGATACGCAGTATTTT. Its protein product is CASSWVLAGGSTDTQYF.

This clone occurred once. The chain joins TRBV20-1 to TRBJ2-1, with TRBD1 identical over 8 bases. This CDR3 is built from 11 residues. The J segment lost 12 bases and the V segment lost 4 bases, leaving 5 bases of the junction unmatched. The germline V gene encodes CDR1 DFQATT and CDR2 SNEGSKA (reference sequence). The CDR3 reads CSATGQGRQFF. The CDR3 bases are TGCAGTGCTACCGGACAGGGCCGGCAGTTCTTC.

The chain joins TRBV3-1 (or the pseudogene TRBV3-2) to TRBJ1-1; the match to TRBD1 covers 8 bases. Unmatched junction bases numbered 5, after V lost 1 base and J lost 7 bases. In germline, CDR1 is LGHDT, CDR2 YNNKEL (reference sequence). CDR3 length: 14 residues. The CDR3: CASSQAGTGREAFF. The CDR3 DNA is TGTGCCAGCAGCCAAGCCGGGACAGGCCGTGAAGCTTTCTTT.